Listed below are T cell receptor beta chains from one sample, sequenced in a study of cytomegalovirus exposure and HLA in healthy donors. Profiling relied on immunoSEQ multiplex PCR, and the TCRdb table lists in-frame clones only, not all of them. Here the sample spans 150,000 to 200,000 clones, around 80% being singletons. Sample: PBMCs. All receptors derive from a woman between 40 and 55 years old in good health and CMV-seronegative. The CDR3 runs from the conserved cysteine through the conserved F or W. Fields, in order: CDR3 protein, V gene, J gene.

CASSQSKATTNQPQHF	TRBV23-1	TRBJ1-5
CAISWGTGLSEQYF	TRBV10-3	TRBJ2-7
CASSPGTGRGYTF	TRBV6-5	TRBJ1-2
CASSLVGQGESLEAFF	TRBV5-6	TRBJ1-1
CASSKGVTEAFF	TRBV25-1	TRBJ1-1
CASSFSGDSYEQYF	TRBV5-1	NA
CASSGADRAGYGYTF	TRBV2	TRBJ1-2
CASSRGQYYGYTF	TRBV6-5	TRBJ1-2
CASSYRRDFTDTQYF	TRBV6-5	TRBJ2-3
CASTTSGQETQYF	TRBV5-1	TRBJ2-5
CASSLGTGKRDQPQHF	TRBV4-2	TRBJ1-5
CASSRGARSSYEQYF	TRBV28	TRBJ2-7
CASSPRPGLAGGSEQYF	TRBV5-6	TRBJ2-7
CASSMGTGGDTQYF	TRBV19	TRBJ2-3